This T cell receptor beta chain came from a study of radiotherapy plus CTLA-4 blockade in lung cancer. Focal radiation was given together with CTLA-4 blockade (ipilimumab) to patients with chemo-refractory metastatic non-small-cell lung cancer. General observations from the study: After treatment with radiotherapy plus ipilimumab, TCR clones that came from the tumor expanded in blood.

In the case of this clone: Its antigen is still unknown.

TCRdb keeps only in-frame clones here, not all; method: immunoSEQ multiplex PCR. The sample records tens of thousands of clones, 70% to 90% being singletons. This sequence was found in a human donor with non-small cell lung cancer whose response to radiotherapy plus ipilimumab could not be evaluated. This material consisted of peripheral blood, taken from a patient treated with radiotherapy plus ipilimumab.

The CDR3 here is CASSSVSSGANVLTF. As DNA, the CDR3 is TGTGCCAGCAGTTCAGTCTCATCTGGGGCCAACGTCCTGACTTTC. The chain employs TRBV27 and TRBJ2-6; D not certain. There are 15 residues in the CDR3. The germline gives CDR1 MNHEY, CDR2 SMNVEV (reference sequence). V lost 4 bases and J 1 base, leaving 8 bases between the germline ends. Full variable domain (outside the CDR3, taken from reference TRBV27 and TRBJ2-6): EAQVTQNPRYLITVTGKKLTVTCSQNMNHEYMSWYRQDPGLGLRQIYYSMNVEVTDKGDVPEGYKVSRKEKRNFPLILESPSPNQTSLYFCASSSVSSGANVLTFGAGSRLTVL.